This TCR beta chain is from a study of CD8 T cells in ankylosing spondylitis. Study-wide results and limits: About 8 highly homologous variants made up a TCR beta motif, and this motif appeared characteristic of ankylosing spondylitis blood.

The table lists this clonotype with many counts. Its antigen remains unknown. TCRdb ran MiXCR on the 5' RACE reads and lists one entry per CDR3 protein. The sample holds roughly 350,000 distinct CDR3 sequences; around 8% are singletons and the top ten take about 14%. The CDR3 consists of 14 residues. The germline CDR1 and CDR2 sequences are SGHTA and FQGNSA. V lost 0 bases, J lost 6 bases, and 10 bases lay in between. Specimen: blood, either unsorted or a sorted T cell fraction (not recorded which). The rearrangement links TRBV7-2 to TRBJ2-3, with D possibly being TRBD2 (5 bases). The receptor was isolated from a male donor with ankylosing spondylitis. CDR3 bases: TGTGCCAGCAGCTTAGCAGCTAGAGGGGATACGCAGTATTTT. This sequence encodes CASSLAARGDTQYF.